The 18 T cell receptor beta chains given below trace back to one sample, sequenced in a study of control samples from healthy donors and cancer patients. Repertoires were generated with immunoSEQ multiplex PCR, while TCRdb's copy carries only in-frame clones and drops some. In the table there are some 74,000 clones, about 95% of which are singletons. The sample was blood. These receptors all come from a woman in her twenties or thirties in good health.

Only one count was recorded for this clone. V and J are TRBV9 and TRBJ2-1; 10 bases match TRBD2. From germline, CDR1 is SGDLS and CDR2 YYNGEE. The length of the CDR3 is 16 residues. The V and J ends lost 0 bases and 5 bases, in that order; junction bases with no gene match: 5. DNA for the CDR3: TGTGCCAGCAGCGTAGCGCTAGCGGGGGCGAACAATGAGCAGTTCTTC. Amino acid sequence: CASSVALAGANNEQFF.

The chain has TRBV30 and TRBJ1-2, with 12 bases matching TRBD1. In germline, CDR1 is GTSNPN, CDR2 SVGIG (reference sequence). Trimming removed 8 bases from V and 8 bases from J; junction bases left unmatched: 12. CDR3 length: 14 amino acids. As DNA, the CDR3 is TGTGCCGGGGGACAGGGGGCGCTGAATGGAGGCTACACCTTC. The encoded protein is CAGGQGALNGGYTF.

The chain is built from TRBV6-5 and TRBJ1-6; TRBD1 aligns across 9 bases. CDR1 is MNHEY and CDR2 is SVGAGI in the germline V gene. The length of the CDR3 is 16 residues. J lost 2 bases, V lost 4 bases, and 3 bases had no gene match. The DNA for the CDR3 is TGTGCCAGCAGTTCACAGGGGGCCACCTATAATTCACCCCTCCACTTT. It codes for CASSSQGATYNSPLHF.

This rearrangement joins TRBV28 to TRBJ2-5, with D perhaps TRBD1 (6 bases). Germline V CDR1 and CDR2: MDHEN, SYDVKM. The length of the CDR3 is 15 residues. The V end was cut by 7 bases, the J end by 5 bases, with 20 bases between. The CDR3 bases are TGTGCCAGCATGGCGCCAAGGGCAGGGGTGGAGACCCAGTACTTC. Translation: CASMAPRAGVETQYF.

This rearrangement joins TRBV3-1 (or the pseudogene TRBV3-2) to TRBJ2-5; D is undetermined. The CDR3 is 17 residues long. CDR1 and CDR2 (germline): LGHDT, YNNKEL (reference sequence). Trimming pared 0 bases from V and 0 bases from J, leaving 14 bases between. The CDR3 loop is CASSQEVGYRYQETQYF. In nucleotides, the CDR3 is TGTGCCAGCAGCCAAGAAGTGGGATACCGGTACCAAGAGACCCAGTACTTC.

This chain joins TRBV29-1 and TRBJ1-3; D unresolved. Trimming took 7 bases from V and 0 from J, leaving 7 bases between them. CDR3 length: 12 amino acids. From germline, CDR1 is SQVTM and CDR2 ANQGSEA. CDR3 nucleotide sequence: TGCAGCGCCCTAAGCTCTGGAAACACCATATATTTT. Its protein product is CSALSSGNTIYF.

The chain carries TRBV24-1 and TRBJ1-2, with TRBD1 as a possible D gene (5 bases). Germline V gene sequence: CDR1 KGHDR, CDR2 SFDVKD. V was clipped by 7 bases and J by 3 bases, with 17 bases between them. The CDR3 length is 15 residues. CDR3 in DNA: TGTGCCACCAGCCACCCTGGGGCGGAGGACTATGGCTACACCTTC. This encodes CATSHPGAEDYGYTF.

As DNA, the CDR3 is TGTGCCAGCTCACCGGGACTCGATGAGCAGTTCTTC. It translates to CASSPGLDEQFF. The chain carries TRBV18 and TRBJ2-1; D might be TRBD2 (6 bases). Trimming removed 3 bases from V and 8 bases from J, with 8 bases in between. Germline assignment: CDR1 KGHSH and CDR2 LQKENI. The CDR3 sequence is 12 residues long.

CDR3 bases: TGTGCCAGCAGCAAGGGGACAGGGGAACATGGCTACACCTTC. Translating gives CASSKGTGEHGYTF. V is TRBV5-4 and J is TRBJ1-2, with 10 bases aligning to TRBD1. Germline V CDR1 and CDR2: SGHNT, YYREEE (reference sequence). This CDR3 is 14 amino acids long. The junction had 6 bases not matched to a gene; V was cut back by 4 bases and J by 6 bases.

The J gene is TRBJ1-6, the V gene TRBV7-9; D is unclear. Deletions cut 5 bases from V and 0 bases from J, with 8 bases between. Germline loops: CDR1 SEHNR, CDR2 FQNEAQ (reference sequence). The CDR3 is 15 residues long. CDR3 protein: CASSEIVSYNSPLHF. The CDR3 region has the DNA TGTGCCAGCAGCGAAATAGTCTCCTATAATTCACCCCTCCACTTT.

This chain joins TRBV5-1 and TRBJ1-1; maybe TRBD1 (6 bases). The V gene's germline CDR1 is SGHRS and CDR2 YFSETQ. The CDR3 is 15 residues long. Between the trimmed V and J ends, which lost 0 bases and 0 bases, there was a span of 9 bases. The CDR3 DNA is TGCGCCAGCAGCTTGGAGGGGGGACTGAACACTGAAGCTTTCTTT. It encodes CASSLEGGLNTEAFF.

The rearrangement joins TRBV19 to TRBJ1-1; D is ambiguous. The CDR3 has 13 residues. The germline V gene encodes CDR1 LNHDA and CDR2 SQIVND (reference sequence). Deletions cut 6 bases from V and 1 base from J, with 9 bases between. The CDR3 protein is CASSKRQNTEAFF. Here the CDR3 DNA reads TGTGCCAGTAGCAAGAGACAGAACACTGAAGCTTTCTTT.

CDR3 sequence reads: CASSQDIPPANTIYF. As DNA, the CDR3 is TGCGCCAGCAGCCAAGATATCCCCCCGGCAAACACCATATATTTT. J is TRBJ1-3 and V is TRBV4-1; no firm D call. V lost 0 bases to trimming and J lost 6 bases, with 12 bases between them. The CDR3 is made up of 15 amino acids. Per the germline V gene, CDR1 is MGHRA and CDR2 is YSYEKL.

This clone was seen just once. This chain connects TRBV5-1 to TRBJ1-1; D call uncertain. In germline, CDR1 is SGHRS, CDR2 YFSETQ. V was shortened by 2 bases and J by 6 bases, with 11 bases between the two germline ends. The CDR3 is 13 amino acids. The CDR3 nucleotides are TGCGCCAGCAGCTTATCAGGAGCCCCTGAAGCTTTCTTT. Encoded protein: CASSLSGAPEAFF.

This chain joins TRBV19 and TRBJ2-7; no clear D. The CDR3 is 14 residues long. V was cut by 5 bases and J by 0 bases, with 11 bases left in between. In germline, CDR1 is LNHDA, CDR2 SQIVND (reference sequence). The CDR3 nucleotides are TGTGCCAGTAGTCCCGACTGGAGCTCCTACGAGCAGTACTTC. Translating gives CASSPDWSSYEQYF.

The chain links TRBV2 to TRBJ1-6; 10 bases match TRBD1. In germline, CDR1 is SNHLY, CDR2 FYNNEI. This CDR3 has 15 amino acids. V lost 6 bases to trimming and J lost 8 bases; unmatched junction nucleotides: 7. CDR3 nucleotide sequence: TGTGCCAGCAGGGATCCGGGACAGGGGCATTCACCCCTCCACTTT. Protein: CASRDPGQGHSPLHF.

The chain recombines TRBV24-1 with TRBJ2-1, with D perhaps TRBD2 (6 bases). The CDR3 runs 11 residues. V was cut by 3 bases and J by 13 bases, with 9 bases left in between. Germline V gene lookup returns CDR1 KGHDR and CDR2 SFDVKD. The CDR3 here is CATSDGTLQFF. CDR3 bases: TGTGCCACCAGTGATGGGACTTTACAGTTCTTC.

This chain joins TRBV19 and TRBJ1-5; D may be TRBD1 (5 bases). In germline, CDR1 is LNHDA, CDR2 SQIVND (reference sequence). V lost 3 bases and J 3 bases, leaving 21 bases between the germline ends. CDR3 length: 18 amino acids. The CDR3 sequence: CASSIGTLGRFFNQPQHF. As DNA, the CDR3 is TGTGCCAGTAGTATCGGGACCTTGGGACGGTTCTTCAATCAGCCCCAGCATTTT.